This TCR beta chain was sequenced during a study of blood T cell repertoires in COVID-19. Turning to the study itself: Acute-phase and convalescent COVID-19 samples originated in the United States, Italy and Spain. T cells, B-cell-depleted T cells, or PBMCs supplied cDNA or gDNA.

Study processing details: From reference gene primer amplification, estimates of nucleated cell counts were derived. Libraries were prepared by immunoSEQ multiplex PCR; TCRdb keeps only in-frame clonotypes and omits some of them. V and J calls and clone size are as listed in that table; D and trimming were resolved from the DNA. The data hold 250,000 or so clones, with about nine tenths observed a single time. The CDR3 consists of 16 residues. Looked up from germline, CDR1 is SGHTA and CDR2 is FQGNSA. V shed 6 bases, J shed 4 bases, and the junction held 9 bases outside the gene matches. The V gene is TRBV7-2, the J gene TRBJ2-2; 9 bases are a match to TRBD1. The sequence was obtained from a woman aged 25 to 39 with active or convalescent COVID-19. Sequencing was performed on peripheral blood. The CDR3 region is CASRPQQGAGTGELFF. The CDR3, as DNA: TGTGCCAGCAGACCCCAACAGGGGGCGGGCACCGGGGAGCTGTTTTTT.